This T cell receptor (beta chain) emerged from a study of blood T cell repertoires in COVID-19. Study summary: Samples of COVID-19 (acute and convalescent) were obtained from the United States, Italy and Spain. Sample material is recorded as cDNA or gDNA derived from T cells, B-cell-depleted T cells, or PBMCs.

This clone has just one count. Authors' data handling: Researchers report that nucleated cell counts were estimated from reference gene primer amplification. Using immunoSEQ multiplex PCR, the repertoire was profiled, and TCRdb retains in-frame clones only, with some absent. V and J calls and clone size are those listed in that table; D and trimming were worked out from the DNA. Here the sample spans tens of thousands of clones, about nine tenths being singletons. Germline V gives CDR1 SGDLS, CDR2 YYNGEE. The CDR3 is made up of 13 amino acids. Trimming removed 3 bases from V and 4 bases from J, with 5 bases in between.

The receptor was isolated from a woman aged 55 to 70 with active COVID-19. The chain carries TRBV9 and TRBJ1-6; D uncertain. Sequenced material: peripheral blood. The CDR3 loop reads CASSALYNSPLHF. In DNA, the CDR3 is TGTGCCAGCAGCGCCCTATATAATTCACCCCTCCACTTT.